This TCR beta chain was identified in a study of blood T cell repertoires in COVID-19. In the study overall: Sources were T cells, B-cell-depleted T cells, or PBMCs; the material itself was cDNA or gDNA.

The Seattle site enrolled patients during active infection and followed them longitudinally. The CDR3 is made up of 16 amino acids. V lost 0 bases, J lost 3 bases, and 6 bases stayed unmatched. The germline V gene has CDR1 LGHNA and CDR2 YSLEER. This clone was counted a single time. In the original workflow: Amplifying reference gene primers gave estimates of nucleated cell counts. The data were produced by immunoSEQ multiplex PCR, yet TCRdb's version contains in-frame clones alone and is incomplete. D and trimming were read from the DNA, whereas the V and J calls and clone size are those reported in that table. The sample includes approximately 290,000 clones, 65% to 85% of them seen just once.

The genes are TRBV4-3 and TRBJ2-7, with 9 bases fitting TRBD2. This TCR was recovered from a person between 65 and 79 years old with COVID-19, enrolled during active disease. The sequenced material came from peripheral blood. The CDR3 protein is CASSQDATSGVYEQYF. In DNA, the CDR3 is TGCGCCAGCAGCCAAGATGCGACTAGCGGTGTCTACGAGCAGTACTTC.